The present T cell receptor beta chain was sequenced within a study of blood T cell repertoires in COVID-19. Study details: Sites in the United States, Italy and Spain provided acute and convalescent COVID-19 samples. Sources were T cells, B-cell-depleted T cells, or PBMCs; the material itself was cDNA or gDNA.

Generated by immunoSEQ multiplex PCR, the TCRdb table keeps only in-frame clones and is missing some. The data contain roughly 350,000 clones, roughly 90% of them singletons. This clone appeared a single time. There are 15 residues in the CDR3. The ends lost 4 bases at V and 0 bases at J; junction bases unmatched: 3. Germline V gene data show CDR1 as KGHSH and CDR2 as LQKENI. The sequenced sample was peripheral blood. The chain uses TRBV18 and TRBJ1-1; 9 positions agree with TRBD1. This TCR was sampled from a woman aged 50 to 60 with active or convalescent COVID-19. DNA of the CDR3: TGTGCCAGCTCACTCGACAGGGGGATGAACACTGAAGCTTTCTTT. Amino acid sequence: CASSLDRGMNTEAFF.